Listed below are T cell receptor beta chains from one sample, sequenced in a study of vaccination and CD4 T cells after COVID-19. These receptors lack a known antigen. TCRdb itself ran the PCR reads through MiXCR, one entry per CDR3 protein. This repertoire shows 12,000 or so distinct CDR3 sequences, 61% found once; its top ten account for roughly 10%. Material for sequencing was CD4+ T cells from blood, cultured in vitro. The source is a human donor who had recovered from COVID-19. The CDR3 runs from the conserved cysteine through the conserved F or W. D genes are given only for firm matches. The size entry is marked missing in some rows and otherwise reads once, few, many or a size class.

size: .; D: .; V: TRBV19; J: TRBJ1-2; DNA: TGTGCCAGTAGCCACCCCCCGACAGGCTATGGCTACACCTTC; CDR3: CASSHPPTGYGYTF
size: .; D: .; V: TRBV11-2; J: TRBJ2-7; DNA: TGTGCCAGCAGCTCCCCAATTTCAGGATGGGGATCCGAGCAGTACTTC; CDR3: CASSSPISGWGSEQYF
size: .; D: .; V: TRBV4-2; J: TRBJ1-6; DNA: TGTGCCAGCAGCCCGGGAGGGCCGAGTTCACCCCTCCACTTT; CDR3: CASSPGGPSSPLHF
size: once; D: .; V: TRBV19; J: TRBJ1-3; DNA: TGTGCCAGTAGTATTGGACAGCGATTCTCTGGAAACACCATATATTTT; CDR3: CASSIGQRFSGNTIYF
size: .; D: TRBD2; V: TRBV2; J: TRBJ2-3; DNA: TGTGCCAGCAGGGAACTAGCGGGGGGTGAAATAGATACGCAGTATTTT; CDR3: CASRELAGGEIDTQYF
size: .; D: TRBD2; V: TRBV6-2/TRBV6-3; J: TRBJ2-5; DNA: TGTGCCAGCAGTTACGGCCTCGGCGTCATGGGACTAGCGGATAAAGAGACCCAGTACTTC; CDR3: CASSYGLGVMGLADKETQYF
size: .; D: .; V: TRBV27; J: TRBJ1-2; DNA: TGTGCCAGCAGAAACAGGAATAACTATGGCTACACCTTC; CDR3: CASRNRNNYGYTF
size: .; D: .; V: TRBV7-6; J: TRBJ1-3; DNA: TGTGCCAGCAGCCGCGGACGGACGGCCGACACCATATATTTT; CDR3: CASSRGRTADTIYF
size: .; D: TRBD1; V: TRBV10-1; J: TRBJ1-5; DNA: TGCGCCAGCAGCCCCGGGACAGGGGGCGGTCAGCCCCAGCATTTT; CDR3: CASSPGTGGGQPQHF
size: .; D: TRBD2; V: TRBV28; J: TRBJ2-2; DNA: TGTGCCAGTTGGTCGGCGGGGGGCGCCGGCACCGGGGAGCTGTTTTTT; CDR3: CASWSAGGAGTGELFF
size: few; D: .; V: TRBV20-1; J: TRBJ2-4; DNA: TGCAGTGCTAGAGACCCCAAGGCGGGCAAAAACATTCAGTACTTC; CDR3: CSARDPKAGKNIQYF
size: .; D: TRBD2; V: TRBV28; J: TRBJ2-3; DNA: TGTGCCAGCAGTTTTTTAGCGGGGGGTAGGACAGATACGCAGTATTTT; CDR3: CASSFLAGGRTDTQYF
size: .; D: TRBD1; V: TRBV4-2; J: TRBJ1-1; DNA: TGTGCCAGCAGCCAAGCAGGGGGCAACACTGAAGCTTTCTTT; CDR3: CASSQAGGNTEAFF
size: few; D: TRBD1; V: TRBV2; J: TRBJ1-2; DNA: TGTGCCAGCAGTGAAGAAACAGGGGGTCTGTATGGCTACACCTTC; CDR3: CASSEETGGLYGYTF
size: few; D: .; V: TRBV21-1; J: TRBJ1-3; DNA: TGTGCCAGCACCTGTTTACTTCAGATACCCATATATTTT; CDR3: CASTCLLQIPIYF
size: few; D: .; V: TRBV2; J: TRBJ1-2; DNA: TGTGCCAGCAGGGGGACCGGGTCCGCGGGCTACACCTTC; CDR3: CASRGTGSAGYTF
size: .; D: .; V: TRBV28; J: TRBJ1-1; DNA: TGTGCCAGCAGTTTTGACAGCAACACTGAAGCTTTCTTT; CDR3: CASSFDSNTEAFF
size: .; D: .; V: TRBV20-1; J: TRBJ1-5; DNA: TGCAGTGCCCCCGGAGGATATAGCAATCAGCCCCAGCATTTT; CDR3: CSAPGGYSNQPQHF
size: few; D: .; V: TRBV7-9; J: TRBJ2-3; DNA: TGTGCCAGCAGCCTCCTCACAGATACGCAGTATTTT; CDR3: CASSLLTDTQYF
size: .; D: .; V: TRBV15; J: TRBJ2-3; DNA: TGTGCCACCAGCAGCGCCAATACAGCCACAGATACGCAGTATTTT; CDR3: CATSSANTATDTQYF
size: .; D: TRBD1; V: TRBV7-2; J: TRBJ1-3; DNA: TGTGCCAGCAGCTTGACAGGGCTGTTGGACACCATATATTTT; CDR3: CASSLTGLLDTIYF
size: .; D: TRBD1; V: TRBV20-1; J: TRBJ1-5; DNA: TGCAGTGCTAAACCGGGACAGGGGTTCACTCAGCCCCAGCATTTT; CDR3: CSAKPGQGFTQPQHF
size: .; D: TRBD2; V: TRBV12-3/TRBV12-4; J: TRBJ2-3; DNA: TGTGCCAGCAGCCCGGGACTAGCAAGGGATACGCAGTATTTT; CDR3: CASSPGLARDTQYF
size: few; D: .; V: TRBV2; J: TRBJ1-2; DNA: TGTGCCAGCAGTGAAACAGGTCCAAGGGACGATGGCTACACCTTC; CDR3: CASSETGPRDDGYTF
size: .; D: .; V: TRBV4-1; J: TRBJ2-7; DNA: TGCGCCAGCAGCCAAGATGAGCAGTACTCCTACGAGCAGTACTTC; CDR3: CASSQDEQYSYEQYF
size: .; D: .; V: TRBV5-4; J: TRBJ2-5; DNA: TGTGCCAGCAGCTCCCGGGGAGGGGGTACCCAAGAGACCCAGTACTTC; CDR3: CASSSRGGGTQETQYF
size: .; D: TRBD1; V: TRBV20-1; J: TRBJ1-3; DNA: TGCAGTGCTAAAACCGGGACAGGGCCTGGAAACACCATATATTTT; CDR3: CSAKTGTGPGNTIYF
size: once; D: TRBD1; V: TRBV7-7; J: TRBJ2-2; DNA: TGTGCTAGCAGCGCCCGATTGGGACAGCTCACCGGGGAGCTGTTTTTT; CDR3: CASSARLGQLTGELFF
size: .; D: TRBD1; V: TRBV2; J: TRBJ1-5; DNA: TGTGCCAGCAGTCCCGGGACAGGGAGAAATCAGCCCCAGCATTTT; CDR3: CASSPGTGRNQPQHF
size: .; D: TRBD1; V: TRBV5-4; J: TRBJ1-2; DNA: TGTGCCAGCAGTTATACCGGGACAGGGGACTATGGCTACACCTTC; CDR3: CASSYTGTGDYGYTF
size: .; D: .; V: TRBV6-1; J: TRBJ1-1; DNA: TGTGCCAGCAGTGAAGGCGGACAGAACACTGAAGCTTTCTTT; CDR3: CASSEGGQNTEAFF
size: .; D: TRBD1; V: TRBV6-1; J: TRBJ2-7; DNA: TGTGCCCTCGGCTCGGGGGGACAGGGGCGCGAGCAGTACTTC; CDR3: CALGSGGQGREQYF
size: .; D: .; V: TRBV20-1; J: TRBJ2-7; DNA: TGCAGTGCTAGAGATTGGGCGGGGAGCAGCGGAAGCTCCTACGAGCAGTACTTC; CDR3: CSARDWAGSSGSSYEQYF
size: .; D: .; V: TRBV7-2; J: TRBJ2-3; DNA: TGTGCCAGCAGCTCCACCTCAGGTAGTCCCCAGTATTTT; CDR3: CASSSTSGSPQYF
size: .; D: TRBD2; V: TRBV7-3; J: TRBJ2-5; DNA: TGTGCCAGCAGCTTAACGGGTAGCGGGGGGGCACACCAAGAGACCCAGTACTTC; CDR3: CASSLTGSGGAHQETQYF
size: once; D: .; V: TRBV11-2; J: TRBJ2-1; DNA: TGTGCCAGCAGCTTAGATTTGGGGAACCCGGGGCATGAGCAGTTCTTC; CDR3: CASSLDLGNPGHEQFF
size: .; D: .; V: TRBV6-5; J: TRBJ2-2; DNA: TGTGCCAGCAGTTACGTCGGCAGGGACACCGGGGAGCTGTTTTTT; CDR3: CASSYVGRDTGELFF
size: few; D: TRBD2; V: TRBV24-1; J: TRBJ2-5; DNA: TGTGCCACCAGCTTGGGCGGGAGAGCTGAAGAGACCCAGTACTTC; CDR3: CATSLGGRAEETQYF
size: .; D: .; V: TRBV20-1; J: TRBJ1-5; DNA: TGCAGTGCAACTTGGCGGCAGAAATCTTCCTCCGATCAGCCCCAGCATTTT; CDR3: CSATWRQKSSSDQPQHF
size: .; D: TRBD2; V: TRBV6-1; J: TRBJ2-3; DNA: TGTGCCAGCAGGTCTCGGACTAGCGTGGCCCCAGGTACGCAGTATTTT; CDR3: CASRSRTSVAPGTQYF
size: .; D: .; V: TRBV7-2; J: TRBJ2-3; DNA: TGTGCCAGCAGCTTAGATAGGCTCGACACAGATACGCAGTATTTT; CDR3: CASSLDRLDTDTQYF
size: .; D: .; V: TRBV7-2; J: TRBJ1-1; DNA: TGTGCCAGCAGCCTGACAGGGAACACTGAAGCTTTCTTT; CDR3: CASSLTGNTEAFF
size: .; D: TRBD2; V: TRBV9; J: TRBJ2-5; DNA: TGTGCCAGCAGCTGGACTAGCGGGGGGGCCGAGACCCAGTACTTC; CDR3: CASSWTSGGAETQYF
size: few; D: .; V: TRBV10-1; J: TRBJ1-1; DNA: TGCGCCAGCAGTGAGTCGATCATGAACACTGAAGCTTTCTTT; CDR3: CASSESIMNTEAFF
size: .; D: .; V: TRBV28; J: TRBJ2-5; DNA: TGTGCCAGCAGTCCTCCCGGGGCGAGTGAGACCCAGTACTTC; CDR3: CASSPPGASETQYF
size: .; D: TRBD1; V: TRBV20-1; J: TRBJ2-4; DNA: TGCAGTGCTAGAGATGCGAGGGACAGCCAAAACATTCAGTACTTC; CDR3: CSARDARDSQNIQYF
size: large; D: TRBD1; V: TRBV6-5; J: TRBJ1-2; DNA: TGTGCCAGCAGTACTCGACAGGGAGCTAACTATGGCTACACCTTC; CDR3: CASSTRQGANYGYTF
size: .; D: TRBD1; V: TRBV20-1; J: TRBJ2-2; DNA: TGCAGTGCTAGACCAGGGGGCTTGGGCGGGGAGCTGTTTTTT; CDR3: CSARPGGLGGELFF
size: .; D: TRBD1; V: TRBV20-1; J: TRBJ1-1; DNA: TGCAGTGCAAGACCAGACAGGGGGGAGAACACTGAAGCTTTCTTT; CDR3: CSARPDRGENTEAFF
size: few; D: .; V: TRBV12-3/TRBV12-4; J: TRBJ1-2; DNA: TGTGCCAGCACCCACGGGGGGCATAACTATGGCTACACCTTC; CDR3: CASTHGGHNYGYTF
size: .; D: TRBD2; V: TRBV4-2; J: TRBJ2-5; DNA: TGTGCCAGCAGCCAAGATGTACATACCCGGACTAGCGGGAGACGGAAAGAGACCCAGTACTTC; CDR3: CASSQDVHTRTSGRRKETQYF
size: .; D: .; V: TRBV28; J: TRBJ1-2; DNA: TGTGCCAGTACCAGGGGCTTGGACTATGGCTACACCTTC; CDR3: CASTRGLDYGYTF
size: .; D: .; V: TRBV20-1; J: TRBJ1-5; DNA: TGCAGTGCTACCCCCTCTACGAACAATCAGCCCCAGCATTTT; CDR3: CSATPSTNNQPQHF
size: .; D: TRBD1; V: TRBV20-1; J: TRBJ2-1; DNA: TGCAGTGCTAGAGAAGGACAGGGGGCGAATGAGCAGTTCTTC; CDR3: CSAREGQGANEQFF